This note documents a single T cell receptor (beta chain) sequence. The data were taken from a study of T cell changes during pregnancy in multiple sclerosis. The method was immunoSEQ multiplex PCR; TCRdb's version includes in-frame clones alone and lacks a portion of them. This sample yields some 30,000 clones, of which approximately 88% are seen a single time; approximately 8.4% belongs to the top ten. The CDR3 has 14 amino acids. V was shortened by 3 bases and J by 4 bases, with 12 bases between the two germline ends. Germline lookup yields CDR1 MNHNS and CDR2 SASEGT. This sequence originates from a female donor with multiple sclerosis, enrolled in a pregnancy study. This specimen was CD8+ T cells from peripheral blood mononuclear cells, taken before pregnancy. The chain links TRBV6-1 to TRBJ1-2; unclear D gene. CDR3 sequence reads: CASSDGLLIYGYTF. CDR3 DNA: TGTGCCAGCAGTGATGGACTCTTAATCTATGGCTACACCTTC.